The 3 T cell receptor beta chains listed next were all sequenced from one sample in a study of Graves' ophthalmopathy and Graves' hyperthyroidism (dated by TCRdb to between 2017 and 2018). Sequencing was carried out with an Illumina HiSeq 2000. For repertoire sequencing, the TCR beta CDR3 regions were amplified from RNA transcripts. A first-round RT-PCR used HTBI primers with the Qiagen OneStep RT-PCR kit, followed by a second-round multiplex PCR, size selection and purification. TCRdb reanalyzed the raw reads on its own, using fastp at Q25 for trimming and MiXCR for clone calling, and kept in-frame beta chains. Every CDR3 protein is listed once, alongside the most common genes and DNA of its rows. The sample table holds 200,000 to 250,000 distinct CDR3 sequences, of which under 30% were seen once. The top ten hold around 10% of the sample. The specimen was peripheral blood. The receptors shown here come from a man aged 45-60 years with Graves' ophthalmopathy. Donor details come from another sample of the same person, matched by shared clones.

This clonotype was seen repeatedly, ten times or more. CDR3 in amino acids: CASSQPTEGKDYTF. The DNA of the CDR3 is TGTGCCAGCAGTCAACCGACGGAGGGTAAAGACTACACCTTC. J is TRBJ1-2 and V is TRBV6-2 or TRBV6-3; D ambiguous. The V end lost 5 bases, the J end lost 10 bases, and 20 bases lay between the germline ends. The CDR3 is 14 amino acids. Germline-derived CDR1 and CDR2 are MNHEY and SVGEGT.

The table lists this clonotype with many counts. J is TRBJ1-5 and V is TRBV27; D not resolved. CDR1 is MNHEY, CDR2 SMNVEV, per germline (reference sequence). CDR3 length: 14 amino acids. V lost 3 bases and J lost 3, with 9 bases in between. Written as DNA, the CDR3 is TGTGCCAGCAGTTTGTGGGGTTCCAATCAGCCCCAGCATTTT. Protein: CASSLWGSNQPQHF.

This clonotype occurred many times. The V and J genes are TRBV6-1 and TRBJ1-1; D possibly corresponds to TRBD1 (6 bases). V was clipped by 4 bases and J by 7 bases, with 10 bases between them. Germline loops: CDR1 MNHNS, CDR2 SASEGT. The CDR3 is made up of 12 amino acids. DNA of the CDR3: TGTGCCAGCAGTGTGGACAGAAGTGAAGCTTTCTTT. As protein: CASSVDRSEAFF.